Listed here is a single T cell receptor (beta chain). Its antigen is currently unknown. This entry is derived from a study of radiation and T cells in renal cell carcinoma. The overall study: Nephrectomy followed 15 Gy stereotactic body radiation by 4 weeks. General study points: From baseline, blood top tumor clonotypes peaked at 2 weeks post-radiation.

Sequencing was performed with immunoSEQ multiplex PCR; in TCRdb, only in-frame clones are kept and a portion is missing. This table holds about 150,000 clones, 80% to 90% found once. Trimming stripped 0 bases from V and 3 bases from J, with 11 bases between. CDR1 is LGHNA and CDR2 is YSLEER in the germline V gene. This CDR3 has 15 amino acids. The time point denotes: blood 2 weeks post-SBRT. As for treatment: 15 Gy SBRT to primary tumor, nephrectomy 4 weeks later. Radiation-treated patients gave blood at baseline, week 2 and week 4. The sequence came from a woman aged 45-60 years with renal cell carcinoma. This chain uses TRBV4-3 with TRBJ2-5, with D maybe TRBD2 (7 bases). The sequencing here drew on blood, taken from a patient whose treatment included radiotherapy and nephrectomy. The CDR3 sequence: CASSQDVGGEETQYF. CDR3 in DNA: TGCGCCAGCAGCCAAGATGTAGGGGGGGAAGAGACCCAGTACTTC.